This TCR beta chain was profiled in a study of blood T cell repertoires in COVID-19. Study-wide context: The United States, Italy and Spain were the sources of the acute and convalescent COVID-19 samples.

Only in-frame clones appear in the TCRdb table, and some are missing; sequencing was by immunoSEQ multiplex PCR. The data contain some 220,000 clones, more than 80% of them singletons. This CDR3 region has 16 residues. Germline values: CDR1 SGHRS, CDR2 YFSETQ. The V end lost 0 bases, the J end lost 6 bases, and 16 bases lay between the germline ends. Across about 22 US areas, participants ranged in age from about 18 to 100 years. The TCR originated in a woman under 30 in a cohort exposed to, infected with or recovered from COVID-19 (not recorded which). The J gene is TRBJ2-1, the V gene TRBV5-1, with D possibly matching TRBD1 (6 bases). Sequencing was done on a sample of PBMCs or T cells enriched from blood (not recorded which). The CDR3 DNA follows: TGCGCCAGCAGCTTGGACAGGGAACGCGTAATCAATGAGCAGTTCTTC. It codes for CASSLDRERVINEQFF.